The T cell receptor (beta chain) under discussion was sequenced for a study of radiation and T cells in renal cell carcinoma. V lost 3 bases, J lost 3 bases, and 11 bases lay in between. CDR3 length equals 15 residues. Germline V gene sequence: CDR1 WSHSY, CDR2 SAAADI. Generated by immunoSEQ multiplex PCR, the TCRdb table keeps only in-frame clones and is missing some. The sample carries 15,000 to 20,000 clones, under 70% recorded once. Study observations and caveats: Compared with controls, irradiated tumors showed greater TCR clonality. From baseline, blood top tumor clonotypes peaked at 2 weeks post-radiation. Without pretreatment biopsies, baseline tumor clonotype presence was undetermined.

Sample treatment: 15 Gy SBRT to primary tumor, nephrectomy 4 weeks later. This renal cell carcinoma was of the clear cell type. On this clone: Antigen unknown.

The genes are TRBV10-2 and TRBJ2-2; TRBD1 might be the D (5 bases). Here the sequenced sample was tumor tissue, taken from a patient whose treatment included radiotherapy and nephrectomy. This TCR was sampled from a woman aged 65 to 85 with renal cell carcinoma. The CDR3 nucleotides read TGCGCCAGCAGTGAACGCAGGGCGGACACCGGGGAGCTGTTTTTT. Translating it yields CASSERRADTGELFF.